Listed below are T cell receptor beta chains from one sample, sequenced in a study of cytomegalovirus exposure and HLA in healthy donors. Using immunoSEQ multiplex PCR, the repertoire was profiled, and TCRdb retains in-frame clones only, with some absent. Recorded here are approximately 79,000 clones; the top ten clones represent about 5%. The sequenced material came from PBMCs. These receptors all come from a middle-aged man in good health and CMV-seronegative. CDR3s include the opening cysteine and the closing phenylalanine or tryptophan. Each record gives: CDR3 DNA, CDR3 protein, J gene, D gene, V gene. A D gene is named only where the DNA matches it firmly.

TGCGCCAGCAGCGTAAAATACAGGGGCAGTGAAGCTTTCTTT,CASSVKYRGSEAFF,TRBJ1-1,TRBD1,TRBV5-1
TGTGCCAGCAGTGAACTGGACAGCCGCAATTCACCCCTCCACTTT,CASSELDSRNSPLHF,TRBJ1-6,-,TRBV25-1
TGCAGCGTTGAAGAGGGCAGGGACAGGGGTTTTTACGAGCAGTACTTC,CSVEEGRDRGFYEQYF,TRBJ2-7,TRBD1,TRBV29-1
TGTGCCAGCAGTTCGAACAGGGGTGAAGCTTTCTTT,CASSSNRGEAFF,TRBJ1-1,TRBD1,TRBV27
TGTGCCAGCAGTACCAATGTAGAATCGCAGTATTTT,CASSTNVESQYF,TRBJ2-3,-,TRBV6-6
TGTGCCAGCAGCTCTAGCGGGGGGGCCTACGAGCAGTACTTC,CASSSSGGAYEQYF,TRBJ2-7,TRBD2,TRBV7-2
TGTGCCAGCAGCTTAGAACCGACAAACAATGAGCAGTTCTTC,CASSLEPTNNEQFF,TRBJ2-1,-,TRBV11-2
TGTGCCATCAGGCGGACAGGGGGCTATCACAATGAGCAGTTCTTC,CAIRRTGGYHNEQFF,TRBJ2-1,TRBD1,TRBV10-3
TGTGCCAGCAGCTTAGAGCGGGGGTCCTACGAGCAGTACTTC,CASSLERGSYEQYF,TRBJ2-7,TRBD2,TRBV11-2
TGTGCTAGCAGGACTAGCGGACTGAAGGGGTTCTCCTACGAGCAGTACTTC,CASRTSGLKGFSYEQYF,TRBJ2-7,TRBD2,TRBV7-7
TGTGCCAGTACCCCCCGGCAGGGGTCACTCGAGCAGTACTTC,CASTPRQGSLEQYF,TRBJ2-7,-,TRBV19
TGTGCCAGCAGCGACACTCAAGGCCCTGAAGCTTTCTTT,CASSDTQGPEAFF,TRBJ1-1,-,TRBV5-6
TGTGCCATCAGTGAGTCCCAGGCAGGGGATAATTCACCCCTCCACTTT,CAISESQAGDNSPLHF,TRBJ1-6,-,TRBV10-3
TGCGCCAGCAGCCAAGAACAAGGGGACAAAAACATTCAGTACTTC,CASSQEQGDKNIQYF,TRBJ2-4,-,TRBV4-3
TGTGCCAGCAGTGACTCCAAAAGGAGGACTAGCGGGGGGGCCGCAGATACGCAGTATTTT,CASSDSKRRTSGGAADTQYF,TRBJ2-3,TRBD2,TRBV6-4
TGTGCCAGCAGCCCCCGCATCGGGAACACCGGGGAGCTGTTTTTT,CASSPRIGNTGELFF,TRBJ2-2,-,TRBV7-2
TGTGCCTGGACAGGGAACCAAGAGACCCAGTACTTC,CAWTGNQETQYF,TRBJ2-5,-,TRBV30
TGTGCCAGCAGCTTACCCGGGGCAGGGGGTAATAATGAGCAGTTCTTC,CASSLPGAGGNNEQFF,TRBJ2-1,TRBD1,TRBV5-6
TGTGCCAGCAGCTCCAACGGGGTGAACACCGGGGAGCTGTTTTTT,CASSSNGVNTGELFF,TRBJ2-2,-,TRBV7-9
TGCGCCAGCAGCCAAGATAGCGGGGCCACTGAAGCTTTCTTT,CASSQDSGATEAFF,TRBJ1-1,-,TRBV4-1
TGTGCCAGCAGAGGGGTTAACGGGGGGCCAGATACGCAGTATTTT,CASRGVNGGPDTQYF,TRBJ2-3,-,TRBV7-2
TGTGCCAGCAGCTTGGCCCGGGAGACCCAGTACTTC,CASSLARETQYF,TRBJ2-5,-,TRBV5-4
TGTGCCAGCAGCCCGTTTGCTCTCAGGGAGGTCGCGGAAAAACTGTTTTTT,CASSPFALREVAEKLFF,TRBJ1-4,-,TRBV7-9
TGTGCCAGCAGCCCCCCGGGTATGGGCAATCAGCCCCAGCATTTT,CASSPPGMGNQPQHF,TRBJ1-5,-,TRBV5-8
TGTGCCAGCAGCTGGGGACAGGGGGGCTATCAGCCCCAGCATTTT,CASSWGQGGYQPQHF,TRBJ1-5,TRBD1,TRBV7-2
TGTGCCACCACCCGCCGGGACAGGGGGGTCTCTGGGGCCAACGTCCTGACTTTC,CATTRRDRGVSGANVLTF,TRBJ2-6,TRBD1,TRBV19
TGTGCCAGCAGTCGGACTAGCACAGATACGCAGTATTTT,CASSRTSTDTQYF,TRBJ2-3,-,TRBV6-5
TGTGCCAGTAGGGATGAGAGGGGACTAGCGGGGTCCTACAATGAGCAGTTCTTC,CASRDERGLAGSYNEQFF,TRBJ2-1,TRBD2,TRBV19
TGTGCCAGCAGTAAGGGACTAGCGGGGGGAGGGACCCAGTACTTC,CASSKGLAGGGTQYF,TRBJ2-5,TRBD2,TRBV2
TGTGCCAGCAGCACACAGGGCCACTACGAGCAGTACTTC,CASSTQGHYEQYF,TRBJ2-7,-,TRBV5-5
TGTGCCAGCAGCTGGACAGGGTTCGGCAATCAGCCCCAGCATTTT,CASSWTGFGNQPQHF,TRBJ1-5,TRBD1,TRBV27
TGCGCCAGCAGTGCGGGGGGCCAGGCTTTCTTT,CASSAGGQAFF,TRBJ1-1,-,TRBV10-1
TGCAGCGTTACACGGGACACCCATGAGCAGTTCTTC,CSVTRDTHEQFF,TRBJ2-1,-,TRBV29-1
TGTGCCAGAGGTTGGGGACAGGGACCCGGGGAGCTGTTTTTT,CARGWGQGPGELFF,TRBJ2-2,TRBD1,TRBV5-3
TGTGCCAGCAGCCGTCCCGGGACTAAGGCCTACGAGCAGTACTTC,CASSRPGTKAYEQYF,TRBJ2-7,TRBD2,TRBV7-2
TGTGCCTGGAGTGGGACTAGCGGGTACTACAATGAGCAGTTCTTC,CAWSGTSGYYNEQFF,TRBJ2-1,TRBD2,TRBV30
TGCAGCGTATCCCAGGGAATGAACACTGAAGCTTTCTTT,CSVSQGMNTEAFF,TRBJ1-1,-,TRBV29-1
TGTGCCAGCAGCTGGATAGGTGGAGGGGACTATGGCTACACCTTC,CASSWIGGGDYGYTF,TRBJ1-2,-,TRBV5-6
TGTGCCAGCAGCTCATCCAGGGGGCAGTTCTCTGAAGCTTTCTTT,CASSSSRGQFSEAFF,TRBJ1-1,TRBD1,TRBV11-2
TGCGCCAGCGGAACAGGGGATTCACCCCTCCACTTT,CASGTGDSPLHF,TRBJ1-6,TRBD1,TRBV5-1
TGTGCCAGTGTGTGGGGGACAGGGGGTTACGAGCAGTACTTC,CASVWGTGGYEQYF,TRBJ2-7,TRBD1,TRBV28
TGTGCCAGCAGCGCCTGGGACAGGGGGGGCCTCTATGGCTACACCTTC,CASSAWDRGGLYGYTF,TRBJ1-2,TRBD1,TRBV7-9
TGTGCCTGGAGCATAGGGGATAATCAGCCCCAGCATTTT,CAWSIGDNQPQHF,TRBJ1-5,-,TRBV30
TGTGCCAGCCGGCTAGCGGGAGGGAGCGGGGAGCTGTTTTTT,CASRLAGGSGELFF,TRBJ2-2,TRBD2,TRBV27